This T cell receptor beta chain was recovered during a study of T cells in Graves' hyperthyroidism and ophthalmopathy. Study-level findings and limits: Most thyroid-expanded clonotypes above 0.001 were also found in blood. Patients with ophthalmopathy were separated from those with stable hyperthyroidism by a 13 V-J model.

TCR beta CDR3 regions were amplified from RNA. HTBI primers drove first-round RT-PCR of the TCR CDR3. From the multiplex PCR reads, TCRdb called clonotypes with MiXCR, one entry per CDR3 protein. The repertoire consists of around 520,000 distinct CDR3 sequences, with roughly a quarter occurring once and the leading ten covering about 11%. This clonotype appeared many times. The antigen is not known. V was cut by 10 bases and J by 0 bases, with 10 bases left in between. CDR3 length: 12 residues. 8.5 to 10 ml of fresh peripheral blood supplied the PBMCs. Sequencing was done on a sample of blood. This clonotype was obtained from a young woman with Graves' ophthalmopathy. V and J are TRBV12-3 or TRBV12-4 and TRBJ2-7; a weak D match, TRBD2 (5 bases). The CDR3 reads CATRRDSYEQYF. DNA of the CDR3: TGTGCCACTAGACGGGACTCCTACGAGCAGTACTTC.